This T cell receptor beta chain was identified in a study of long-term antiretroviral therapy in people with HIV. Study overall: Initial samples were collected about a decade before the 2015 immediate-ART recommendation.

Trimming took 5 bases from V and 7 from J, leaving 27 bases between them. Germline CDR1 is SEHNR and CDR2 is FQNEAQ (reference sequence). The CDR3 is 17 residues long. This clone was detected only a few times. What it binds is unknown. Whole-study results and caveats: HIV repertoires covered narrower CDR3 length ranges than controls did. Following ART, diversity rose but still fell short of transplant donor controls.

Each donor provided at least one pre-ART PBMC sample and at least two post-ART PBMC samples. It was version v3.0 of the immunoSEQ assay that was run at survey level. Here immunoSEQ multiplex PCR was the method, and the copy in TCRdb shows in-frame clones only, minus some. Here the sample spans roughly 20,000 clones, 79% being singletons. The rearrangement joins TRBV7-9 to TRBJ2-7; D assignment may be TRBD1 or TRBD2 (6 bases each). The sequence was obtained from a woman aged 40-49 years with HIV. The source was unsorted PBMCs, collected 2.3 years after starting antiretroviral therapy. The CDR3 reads CASSPSEGGDTGWEQYF. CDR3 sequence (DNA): TGTGCCAGCAGCCCTAGCGAGGGTGGGGACACGGGTTGGGAGCAGTACTTC. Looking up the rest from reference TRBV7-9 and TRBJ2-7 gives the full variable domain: DTGVSQNPRHKITKRGQNVTFRCDPISEHNRLYWYRQTLGQGPEFLTYFQNEAQLEKSRLLSDRFSAERPKGSFSTLEIQRTEQGDSAMYLCASSPSEGGDTGWEQYFGPGTRLTVT.